This T cell receptor beta chain was obtained from a study of beta chain features in type 1 diabetes. Germline CDR1 SGHRS, CDR2 YFSETQ. CDR3 length equals 14 residues. Between the trimmed V and J ends, which lost 4 bases and 6 bases, there was a span of 15 bases. The study, taken as a whole, reports: Short templates might get an advantage during PCR, and this would be equal in patients and controls. In all four CD4+ subsets, TCRB CDR3 length was significantly, moderately reduced in type 1 diabetes.

Concerning this clone: Its antigen is as yet unknown.

Expressed TCRB transcripts were sequenced after all isolated RNA was converted to cDNA. Profiling relied on immunoSEQ multiplex PCR, and the TCRdb table lists in-frame clones only, not all of them. This table holds 150,000 or so clones, around 8.3% found once. The chain uses TRBV5-1 and TRBJ2-3, with D possibly TRBD1 on 6 matching bases. The source material was central memory CD4+ T cells from blood. This TCR came from a woman under 30 with type 1 diabetes. The CDR3 sequence is CASSELQGQDTQYF. The CDR3 DNA sequence: TGCGCCAGCAGCGAATTACAGGGTCAGGATACGCAGTATTTT.